Below, 10 T cell receptor beta chains from the same sample are listed, as sequenced in a study of blood T cell repertoires in COVID-19. Here immunoSEQ multiplex PCR was the method, and the copy in TCRdb shows in-frame clones only, minus some. The sample includes more than 95,000 clones, roughly 80% of them seen just once. Sequencing used peripheral blood. The receptors were gathered from a woman aged 80 or over with active or convalescent COVID-19.

V usage is TRBV5-1 and J usage is TRBJ2-6; TRBD1 agrees at 9 bases. The V segment lost 0 bases and the J segment 4 bases; nucleotides outside the gene matches: 5. The CDR3 is 17 amino acids. The germline V gene encodes CDR1 SGHRS and CDR2 YFSETQ. The CDR3 nucleotides are TGCGCCAGCAGCTTGGACAGGGGGCGCGGCGGGGCCAACGTCCTGACTTTC. It encodes CASSLDRGRGGANVLTF.

The chain links TRBV9 to TRBJ1-2; possibly TRBD1 for D (6 bases). The ends were cut back, 3 bases at V and 5 bases at J, with 17 bases in the middle. There are 15 residues in the CDR3. Germline V gives CDR1 SGDLS, CDR2 YYNGEE. This CDR3 is CASSARRGAGYGYTF. The CDR3 DNA sequence: TGTGCCAGCAGCGCCCGTCGGGGGGCAGGGTATGGCTACACCTTC.

Here the CDR3 reads CASRTSGYTDTQYF. CDR3 sequence (DNA): TGTGCCAGTCGGACTAGCGGATACACAGATACGCAGTATTTT. This chain uses TRBV19 with TRBJ2-3, with 10 bases matching TRBD2. The CDR3 is made up of 14 amino acids. CDR1 is LNHDA and CDR2 is SQIVND in the germline V gene (reference sequence). The ends lost 8 bases at V and 2 bases at J; junction bases unmatched: 4.

This clone was recorded only once. The chain's CDR3 is CASRAGTVSTEAFF. In DNA, the CDR3 is TGTGCCAGCAGAGCCGGGACAGTTAGTACTGAAGCTTTCTTT. The gene calls are TRBV7-8 and TRBJ1-1, with 7 bases identical to TRBD1. Trimming at V came to 6 bases and at J to 5 bases, leaving 9 bases not matched to a gene. Per germline, CDR1 SGHVS and CDR2 FQNEAQ. The CDR3 runs to 14 residues.

This chain uses TRBV28 with TRBJ1-2, with 12 bases aligning to TRBD1. The germline V gene encodes CDR1 MDHEN and CDR2 SYDVKM. The J segment lost 6 bases and the V segment lost 7 bases, leaving 6 bases of the junction unmatched. The CDR3 has 14 residues. CDR3 residues: CASISGQGADGYTF. The CDR3 DNA reads TGTGCCAGCATCTCGGGACAGGGGGCTGATGGCTACACCTTC.

The chain combines TRBV3-1 (or the pseudogene TRBV3-2) with TRBJ1-5, with unresolved D. The CDR3 is 16 residues long. Looked up from germline, CDR1 is LGHDT and CDR2 is YNNKEL (reference sequence). Trimming removed 1 base at V and 3 bases at J, with 13 bases between. The CDR3 coding sequence is TGTGCCAGCAGCCAAGGTCGGGGTCCCCACAATCAGCCCCAGCATTTT. It yields the protein CASSQGRGPHNQPQHF.

V is TRBV2 and J is TRBJ1-1, with no clear D. This CDR3 contains 12 residues. The germline V and J ends were trimmed by 4 bases and 5 bases, with 8 bases remaining between them. Germline CDR1 reads SNHLY; CDR2 reads FYNNEI. CDR3 protein: CASSAERTEAFF. The DNA for the CDR3 is TGTGCCAGCAGTGCCGAGCGGACTGAAGCTTTCTTT.

The CDR3 sequence is CASSPSRGLADEQFF. CDR3 DNA sequence: TGTGCCAGCAGCCCAAGTAGGGGACTAGCGGATGAGCAGTTCTTC. The chain carries TRBV7-3 and TRBJ2-1; 11 nucleotides align to TRBD2. V lost 5 bases, J lost 8 bases, and 8 bases stayed unmatched. Germline loops: CDR1 SGHTA, CDR2 FQGTGA. The CDR3 totals 15 residues. The full variable domain, in which reference TRBV7-3 and TRBJ2-1 provide the parts outside the CDR3, is GAGVSQTPSNKVTEKGKYVELRCDPISGHTALYWYRQSLGQGPEFLIYFQGTGAADDSGLPNDRFFAVRPEGSVSTLKIQRTERGDSAVYLCASSPSRGLADEQFFGPGTRLTVL.

The chain has TRBV6-4 and TRBJ1-2, with D possibly matching TRBD1 (6 bases). Trimming shortened V by 6 bases and J by 3 bases, and 17 bases separated the two germline ends. There are 15 residues in the CDR3. Germline V gives CDR1 MRHNA, CDR2 SNTAGT. The CDR3 protein is CASSEEGGPYYGYTF. In nucleotides, the CDR3 is TGTGCCAGCAGCGAGGAGGGGGGGCCCTACTATGGCTACACCTTC.

This clone has more than one count but fewer than ten. The chain links TRBV30 to TRBJ2-7, with TRBD1 matching 7 bases. The CDR3 totals 13 residues. V was clipped by 0 bases and J by 4 bases; unmatched bases: 3. In germline, CDR1 is GTSNPN, CDR2 SVGIG (reference sequence). In DNA form, the CDR3 reads TGTGCCTGGAGTGTGGGCAGGGGGTACGAGCAGTACTTC. Residues: CAWSVGRGYEQYF.